The T cell receptor (beta chain) under discussion was sequenced for a study of molecular identifiers for immune sequencing clone quantification. TCRdb fed the PCR reads into MiXCR, producing one record per CDR3 protein. The sample lists a few hundred thousand distinct CDR3 sequences, roughly 24% occurring once. This clonotype was seen ten or more times. No antigen is known for it. General study points: In CMV-specific effectors, clones above 20 copies held over 99% of molecules; naive, under 1%. In a background of around 1 million naive cells, spiked Jurkat TCR RNA from one cell was reportedly detectable.

Trimming took 10 bases from V and 5 from J, leaving 12 bases between them. Germline V gene sequence: CDR1 SGHAT, CDR2 FQNNGV. The CDR3 is made up of 12 amino acids. The TCR sequence derives from a human donor in good health. Some libraries in this study had Jurkat cell RNA spiked in. V gene TRBV11-2 combines with J gene TRBJ2-1, with D possibly being TRBD2 (6 bases). Sequenced sample: naive CD8+ T cells from blood, with Jurkat cell RNA spiked in. As to subset: FACS-sorted CD8+CD4-CCR7+CD45RA+ naive T cells. CDR3 DNA: TGTGCCACCACGACTAGTCACAATGAGCAGTTCTTC. Protein product: CATTTSHNEQFF.